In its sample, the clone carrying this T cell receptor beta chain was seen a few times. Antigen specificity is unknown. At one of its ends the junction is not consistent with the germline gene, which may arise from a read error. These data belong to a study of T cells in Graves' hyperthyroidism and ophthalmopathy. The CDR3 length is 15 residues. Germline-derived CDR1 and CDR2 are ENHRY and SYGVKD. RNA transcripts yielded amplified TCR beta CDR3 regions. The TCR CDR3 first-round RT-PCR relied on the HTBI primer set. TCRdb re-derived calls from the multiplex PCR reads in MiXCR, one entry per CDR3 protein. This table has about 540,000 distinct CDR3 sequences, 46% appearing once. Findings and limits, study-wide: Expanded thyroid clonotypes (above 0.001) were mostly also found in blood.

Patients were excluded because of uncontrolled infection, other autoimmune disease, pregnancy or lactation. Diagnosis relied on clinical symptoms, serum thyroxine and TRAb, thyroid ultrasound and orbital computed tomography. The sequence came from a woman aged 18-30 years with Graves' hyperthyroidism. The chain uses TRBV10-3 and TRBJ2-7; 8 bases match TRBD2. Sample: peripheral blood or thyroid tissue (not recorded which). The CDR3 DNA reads TGTGCCAGCAGTGCTGTAGCGGGGCTGAGTTACGAGCAGTACTTC. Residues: CASSAVAGLSYEQYF.